This record covers a single T cell receptor (beta chain). Germline V gene lookup returns CDR1 MNHEY and CDR2 SVGAGI. The CDR3 is made up of 14 amino acids. Trimming shortened V by 2 bases and J by 2 bases, and 10 bases separated the two germline ends. This sample is part of a study of blood T cell repertoires in COVID-19. The authors' processing: Estimates of nucleated cell counts were drawn from the amplification of reference gene primers. Produced via immunoSEQ multiplex PCR; TCRdb's table is partial and in-frame only. V, J and clone size are those of that table, while D and trimming were read from the DNA. Of approximately 280,000 clones in the sample, approximately 88% are singletons; the top ten hold roughly 1.5%.

J is TRBJ2-7 and V is TRBV6-5, with a weak D call TRBD1 (6 bases). This TCR derives from a human donor with COVID-19, enrolled during active disease. The donor label of this sample is uncertain. The specimen was peripheral blood. This chain's CDR3 is CASSYGRGAYEQYF. CDR3 nucleotides: TGTGCCAGCAGTTACGGCAGGGGCGCCTACGAGCAGTACTTC.